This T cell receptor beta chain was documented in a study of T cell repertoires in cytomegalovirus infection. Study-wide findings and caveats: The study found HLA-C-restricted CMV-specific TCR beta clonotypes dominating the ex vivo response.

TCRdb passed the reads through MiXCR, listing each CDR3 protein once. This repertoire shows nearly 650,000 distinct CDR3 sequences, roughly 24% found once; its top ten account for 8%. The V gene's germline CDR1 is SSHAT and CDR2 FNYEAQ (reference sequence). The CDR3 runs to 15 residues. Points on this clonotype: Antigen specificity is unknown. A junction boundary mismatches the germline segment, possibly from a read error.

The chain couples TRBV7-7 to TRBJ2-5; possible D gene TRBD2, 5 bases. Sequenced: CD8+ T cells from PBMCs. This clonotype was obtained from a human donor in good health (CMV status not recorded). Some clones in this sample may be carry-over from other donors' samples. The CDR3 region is CASSFILGGWETQYF. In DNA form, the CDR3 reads TGTGCTAGCAGCTTCATCCTAGGAGGATGGGAGACCCAGTACTTC.